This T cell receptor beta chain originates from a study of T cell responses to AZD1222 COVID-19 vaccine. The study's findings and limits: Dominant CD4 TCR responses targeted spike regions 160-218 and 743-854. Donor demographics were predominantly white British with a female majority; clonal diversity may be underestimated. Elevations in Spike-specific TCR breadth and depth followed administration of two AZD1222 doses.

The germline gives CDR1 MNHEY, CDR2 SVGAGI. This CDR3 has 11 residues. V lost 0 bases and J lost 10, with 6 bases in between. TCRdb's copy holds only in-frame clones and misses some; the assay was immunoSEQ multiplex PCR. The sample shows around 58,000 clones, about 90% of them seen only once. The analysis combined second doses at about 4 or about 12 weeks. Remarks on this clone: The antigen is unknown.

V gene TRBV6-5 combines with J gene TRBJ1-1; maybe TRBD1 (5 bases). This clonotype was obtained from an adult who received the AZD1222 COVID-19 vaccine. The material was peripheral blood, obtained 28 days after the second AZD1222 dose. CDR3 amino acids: CASSYSGRAFF. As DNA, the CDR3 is TGTGCCAGCAGTTACTCGGGGCGAGCTTTCTTT.